These 5 T cell receptor beta chains originate from one sample sequenced in a study of cytomegalovirus exposure and HLA in healthy donors (dated by TCRdb to about 2017). Library generation was performed with the immunoSEQ multiplex PCR assay. The multiplex PCR relied on a mix of 60 forward primers for TCR Vbeta segments and 13 reverse primers for TCR Jbeta segments. Entries here come from immuneACCESS through TCRdb and include only in-frame sequences with V and J called. Some clones fail to appear in such tables; in the studies checked, an unresolved V gene covers under half of the shortfall, and the cause of the remainder is unknown. A total of around 98,000 clones appear in this sample, about three quarters of them only once. The ten largest clones add up to roughly 8% of the sample. The specimen was PBMCs. These receptors originate from a human donor in good health.

This clone has more than one count but fewer than ten. V is TRBV7-6 and J is TRBJ1-2; a weak D match, TRBD1 (5 bases). V was trimmed by 4 bases and J by 8 bases, leaving 14 bases between them. The CDR3 covers 13 residues. Germline CDR1 reads SGHVS; CDR2 reads FNYEAQ. The CDR3 here is CASSSPTEGGYTF. The CDR3 coding sequence is TGTGCCAGCAGCTCCCCGACAGAAGGCGGCTACACCTTC.

This clone was detected only a few times. This chain joins TRBV4-1 and TRBJ2-5, with TRBD1 matching over 7 bases. The germline CDR1 and CDR2 sequences are MGHRA and YSYEKL. The CDR3 totals 16 residues. J lost 5 bases, V lost 4 bases, and 13 bases had no gene match. CDR3 amino acids: CASSLTPGQTRETQYF. CDR3 nucleotides: TGCGCCAGCAGCCTAACCCCGGGACAGACGCGGGAGACCCAGTACTTC.

The V call is TRBV6-1, the J call TRBJ1-1; D gene ambiguous. The CDR3 loop spans 13 amino acids. Germline V gene sequence: CDR1 MNHNS, CDR2 SASEGT. V gave up 5 bases and J gave up 2 bases, with 9 bases separating them. DNA of the CDR3: TGTGCCAGCAGTCTTGGCGGTAACACTGAAGCTTTCTTT. Translating it yields CASSLGGNTEAFF.

This clone was found once. The chain couples TRBV10-2 to TRBJ1-6; 9 bases match TRBD1. V trimming: 7 bases; J trimming: 7 bases; junction bases outside the gene matches: 5. The germline V gene encodes CDR1 WSHSY and CDR2 SAAADI. This CDR3 has 14 residues. The chain's CDR3 is CASTLDRGNSPLHF. Written as DNA, the CDR3 is TGCGCCAGCACTTTAGACAGGGGGAATTCACCCCTCCACTTT.

The chain joins TRBV6-5 to TRBJ2-2; tentative D call: TRBD2 (5 bases). The V gene lost 0 bases and the J gene lost 8 bases, with 13 bases spanning the gap. This CDR3 has 15 residues. Germline V lookup: CDR1 MNHEY, CDR2 SVGAGI. The CDR3 nucleotides read TGTGCCAGCAGTTACTCGGAGGCGGGCATGGGGGAGCTGTTTTTT. It codes for CASSYSEAGMGELFF.